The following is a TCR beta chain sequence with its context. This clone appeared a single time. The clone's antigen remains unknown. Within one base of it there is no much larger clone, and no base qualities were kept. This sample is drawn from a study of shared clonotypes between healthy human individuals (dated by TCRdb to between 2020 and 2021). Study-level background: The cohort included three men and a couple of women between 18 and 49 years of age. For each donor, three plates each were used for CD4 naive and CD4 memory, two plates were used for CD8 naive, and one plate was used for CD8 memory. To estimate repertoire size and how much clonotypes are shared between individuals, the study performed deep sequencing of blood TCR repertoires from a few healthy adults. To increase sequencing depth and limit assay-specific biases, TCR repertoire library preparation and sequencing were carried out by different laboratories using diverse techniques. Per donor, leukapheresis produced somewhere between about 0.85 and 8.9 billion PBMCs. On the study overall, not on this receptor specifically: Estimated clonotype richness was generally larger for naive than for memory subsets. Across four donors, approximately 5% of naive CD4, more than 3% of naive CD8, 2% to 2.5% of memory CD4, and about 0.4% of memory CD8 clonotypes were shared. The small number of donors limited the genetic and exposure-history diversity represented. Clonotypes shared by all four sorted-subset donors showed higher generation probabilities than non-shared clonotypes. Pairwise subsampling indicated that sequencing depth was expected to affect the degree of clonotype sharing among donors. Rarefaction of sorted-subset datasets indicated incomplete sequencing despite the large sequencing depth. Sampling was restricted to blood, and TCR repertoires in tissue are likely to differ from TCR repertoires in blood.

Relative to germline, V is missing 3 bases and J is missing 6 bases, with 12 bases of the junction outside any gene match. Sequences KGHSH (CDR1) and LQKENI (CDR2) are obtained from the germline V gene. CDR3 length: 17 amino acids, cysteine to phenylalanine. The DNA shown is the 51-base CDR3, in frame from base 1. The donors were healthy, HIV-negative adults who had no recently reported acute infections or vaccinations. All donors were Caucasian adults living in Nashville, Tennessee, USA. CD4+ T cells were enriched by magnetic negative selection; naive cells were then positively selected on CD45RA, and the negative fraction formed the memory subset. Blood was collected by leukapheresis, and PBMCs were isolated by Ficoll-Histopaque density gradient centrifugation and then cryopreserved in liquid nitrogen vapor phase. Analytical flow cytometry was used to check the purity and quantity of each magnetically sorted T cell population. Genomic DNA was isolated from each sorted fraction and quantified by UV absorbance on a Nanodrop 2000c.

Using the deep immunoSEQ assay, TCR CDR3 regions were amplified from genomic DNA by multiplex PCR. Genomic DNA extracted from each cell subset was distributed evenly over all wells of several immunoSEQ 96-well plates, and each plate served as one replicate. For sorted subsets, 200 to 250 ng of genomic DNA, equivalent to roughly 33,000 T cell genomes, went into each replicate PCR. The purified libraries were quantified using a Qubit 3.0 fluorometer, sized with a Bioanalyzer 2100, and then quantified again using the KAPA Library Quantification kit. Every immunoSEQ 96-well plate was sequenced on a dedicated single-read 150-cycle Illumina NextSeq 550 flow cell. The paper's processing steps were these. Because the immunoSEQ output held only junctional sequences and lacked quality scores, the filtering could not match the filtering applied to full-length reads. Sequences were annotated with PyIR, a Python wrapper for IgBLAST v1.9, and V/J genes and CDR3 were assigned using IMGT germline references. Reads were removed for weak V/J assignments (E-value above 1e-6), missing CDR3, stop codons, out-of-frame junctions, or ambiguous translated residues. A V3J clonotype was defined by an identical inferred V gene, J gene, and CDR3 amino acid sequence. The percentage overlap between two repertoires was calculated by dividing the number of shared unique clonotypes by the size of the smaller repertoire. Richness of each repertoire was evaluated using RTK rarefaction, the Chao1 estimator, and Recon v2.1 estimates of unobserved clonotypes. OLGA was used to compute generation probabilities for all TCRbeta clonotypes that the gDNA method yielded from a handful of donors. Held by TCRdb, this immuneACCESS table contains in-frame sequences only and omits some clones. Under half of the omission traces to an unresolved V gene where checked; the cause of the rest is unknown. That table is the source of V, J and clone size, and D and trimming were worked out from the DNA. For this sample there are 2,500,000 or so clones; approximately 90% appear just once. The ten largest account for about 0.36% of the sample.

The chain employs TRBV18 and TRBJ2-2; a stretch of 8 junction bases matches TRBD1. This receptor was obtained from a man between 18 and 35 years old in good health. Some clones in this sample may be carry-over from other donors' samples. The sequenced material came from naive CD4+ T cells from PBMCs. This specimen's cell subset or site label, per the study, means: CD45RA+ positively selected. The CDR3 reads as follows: CASSPRTGRVDAGELFF. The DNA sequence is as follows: TGTGCCAGCTCACCGCGGACAGGGCGAGTGGACGCCGGGGAGCTGTTTTTT.